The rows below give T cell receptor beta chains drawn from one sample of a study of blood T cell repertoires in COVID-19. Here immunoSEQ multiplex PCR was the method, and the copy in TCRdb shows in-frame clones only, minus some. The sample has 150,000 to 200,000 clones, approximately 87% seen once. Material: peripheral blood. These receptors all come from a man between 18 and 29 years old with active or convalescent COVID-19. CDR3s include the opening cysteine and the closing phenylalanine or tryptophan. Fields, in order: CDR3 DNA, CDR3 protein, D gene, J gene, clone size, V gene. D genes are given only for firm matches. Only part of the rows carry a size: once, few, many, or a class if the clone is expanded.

DNA: TGTGCCAGCTCGACAGGCTACAATGAGCAGTTCTTC; CDR3: CASSTGYNEQFF; D: -; J: TRBJ2-1; size: -; V: TRBV2
DNA: TGTGCCAGCAGTTCCTTCCGAGCGGGAGGGCTCAATGAGCAGTTCTTC; CDR3: CASSSFRAGGLNEQFF; D: TRBD2; J: TRBJ2-1; size: -; V: TRBV6-5
DNA: TGTGCCAGCAGCTCTCCCACTAGCGTCTACGAGCAGTACTTC; CDR3: CASSSPTSVYEQYF; D: TRBD2; J: TRBJ2-7; size: -; V: TRBV11-3
DNA: TGTGCCAGCAGTTTATCCAGCAATGAGCAGTTCTTC; CDR3: CASSLSSNEQFF; D: -; J: TRBJ2-1; size: -; V: TRBV27
DNA: TGTGCCAGCAGCCAAGCCGGGACAGGGACTCAAGAGACCCAGTACTTC; CDR3: CASSQAGTGTQETQYF; D: TRBD1; J: TRBJ2-5; size: -; V: TRBV3-1/TRBV3-2
DNA: TGTGCCAGCAGTTACGATTTGTACGGACAGGGGTATGGCTACACCTTC; CDR3: CASSYDLYGQGYGYTF; D: TRBD1; J: TRBJ1-2; size: -; V: TRBV6-5
DNA: TGTGCCAGCAGCCTCGGGACAGGGTCATATGGCTACACCTTC; CDR3: CASSLGTGSYGYTF; D: TRBD1; J: TRBJ1-2; size: -; V: TRBV7-2
DNA: TGTGCCAGCAGCCCACAGGGGGCAAAACAGCCCCAGCATTTT; CDR3: CASSPQGAKQPQHF; D: TRBD1; J: TRBJ1-5; size: -; V: TRBV28
DNA: TGTGCCAGCAGAGGGACAGGGACTGGCTACACCTTC; CDR3: CASRGTGTGYTF; D: TRBD1; J: TRBJ1-2; size: -; V: TRBV25-1
DNA: TGTGCCAGCAGCCAAGATCGGGACAGGGGTGGGTATGGCTACACCTTC; CDR3: CASSQDRDRGGYGYTF; D: TRBD1; J: TRBJ1-2; size: -; V: TRBV3-1/TRBV3-2
DNA: TGTGCCAGCAGCACTTACAGGGATACTGAGCAGTTCTTC; CDR3: CASSTYRDTEQFF; D: -; J: TRBJ2-1; size: -; V: TRBV7-3
DNA: TGCGCCAGCTCGGGAATAATGAAACGGGGGTACCAAGAGACCCAGTACTTC; CDR3: CASSGIMKRGYQETQYF; D: -; J: TRBJ2-5; size: -; V: TRBV5-1
DNA: TGTGCCAGCAGCAACCAGACAGGGGGCGTTCGGGACACTGAAGCTTTCTTT; CDR3: CASSNQTGGVRDTEAFF; D: -; J: TRBJ1-1; size: -; V: TRBV21-1
DNA: TGTGCCAGCAGTATACCACAGGATTTGAACACTGAAGCTTTCTTT; CDR3: CASSIPQDLNTEAFF; D: -; J: TRBJ1-1; size: -; V: TRBV28
DNA: TGTGCCAGCAGCCAGGGCTTGGGCTATAATTCACCCCTCCACTTT; CDR3: CASSQGLGYNSPLHF; D: -; J: TRBJ1-6; size: -; V: TRBV6-5
DNA: TGTGCCAGCAGGGGGAGTAATTCACCCCTCCACTTT; CDR3: CASRGSNSPLHF; D: -; J: TRBJ1-6; size: once; V: TRBV2
DNA: TGCACCAGCAGCCAAGATAACCGGGGTCCTCACCCCAATGGCTACACCTTC; CDR3: CTSSQDNRGPHPNGYTF; D: -; J: TRBJ1-2; size: -; V: TRBV1
DNA: TGTGCCACCAGTGATCAAAATCGGGGGACAGTGACGGGCCCCGGGGAGCTGTTTTTT; CDR3: CATSDQNRGTVTGPGELFF; D: -; J: TRBJ2-2; size: -; V: TRBV24-1
DNA: TGTGCCAGCAGCTCATGGGGCGCCAGCGAACAAGAGACCCAGTACTTC; CDR3: CASSSWGASEQETQYF; D: -; J: TRBJ2-5; size: once; V: TRBV11-3
DNA: TGTGCCAGTAGTCTACGGACAGGGGACTATGGCTACACCTTC; CDR3: CASSLRTGDYGYTF; D: TRBD1; J: TRBJ1-2; size: -; V: TRBV19
DNA: TGTGCCAGCAGCCAAGGTGTCGGGGGGCACCAAGAGACCCAGTACTTC; CDR3: CASSQGVGGHQETQYF; D: -; J: TRBJ2-5; size: many; V: TRBV3-1/TRBV3-2
DNA: TGCGCCAGCAGCTTGAACAGTTACAATGAGCAGTTCTTC; CDR3: CASSLNSYNEQFF; D: -; J: TRBJ2-1; size: -; V: TRBV5-1
DNA: TGTGCCTGGAGGGGGGCGCGCAGAGGTGGTGAAAAACTGTTTTTT; CDR3: CAWRGARRGGEKLFF; D: -; J: TRBJ1-4; size: -; V: TRBV30
DNA: TGTGCCAGCAGCTCCGCAACTAGCGGGGGGGGCGCGGGTGAGCAGTACTTC; CDR3: CASSSATSGGGAGEQYF; D: TRBD2; J: TRBJ2-7; size: -; V: TRBV7-6
DNA: TGTGCCAGTAGTATCCGGGACAGGGCGCCCGAGCAGTACTTC; CDR3: CASSIRDRAPEQYF; D: TRBD1; J: TRBJ2-7; size: -; V: TRBV19
DNA: TGTGCCAGCTCACTTTATTCCAACACTGAAGCTTTCTTT; CDR3: CASSLYSNTEAFF; D: -; J: TRBJ1-1; size: -; V: TRBV18
DNA: TGTGCCAGCAGCTTTGGGCCCGTAGTCGAGCAGTACTTC; CDR3: CASSFGPVVEQYF; D: -; J: TRBJ2-7; size: -; V: TRBV5-4
DNA: TGTGCCAGCAGTTACGGGCGCGGGGGATATGGCTACACCTTC; CDR3: CASSYGRGGYGYTF; D: -; J: TRBJ1-2; size: -; V: TRBV6-6
DNA: TGTGCCAGCAGTGAAGCCACAGGGGTGCATCAGCCCCAGCATTTT; CDR3: CASSEATGVHQPQHF; D: TRBD1; J: TRBJ1-5; size: -; V: TRBV2
DNA: TGTGCCACCAGTGATTTCCGACTAGCGGGAGATAATCCTTCTAGCACAGATACGCAGTATTTT; CDR3: CATSDFRLAGDNPSSTDTQYF; D: TRBD2; J: TRBJ2-3; size: -; V: TRBV24-1
DNA: TGTGCCACCAGTGACCACACAGGGGAGAACACCGGGGAGCTGTTTTTT; CDR3: CATSDHTGENTGELFF; D: TRBD1; J: TRBJ2-2; size: -; V: TRBV24-1
DNA: TGTGCCAGCAGTTACACAGGGTACCCAGATACGCAGTATTTT; CDR3: CASSYTGYPDTQYF; D: -; J: TRBJ2-3; size: -; V: TRBV2
DNA: TGTGCCAGCAGCTTACGACAGGCCCTCACTGAAGCTTTCTTT; CDR3: CASSLRQALTEAFF; D: -; J: TRBJ1-1; size: -; V: TRBV5-6
DNA: TGCAGCGTAGCCCAGGGAACTAGCACAGATACGCAGTATTTT; CDR3: CSVAQGTSTDTQYF; D: -; J: TRBJ2-3; size: -; V: TRBV29-1
DNA: TGCAGCGTTGTACGGAGTACTACGAACACTGAAGCTTTCTTT; CDR3: CSVVRSTTNTEAFF; D: -; J: TRBJ1-1; size: -; V: TRBV29-1
DNA: TGTGCCAGCAGCTTAGATCTCGGAGCTAGTTATGGCTACACCTTC; CDR3: CASSLDLGASYGYTF; D: -; J: TRBJ1-2; size: -; V: TRBV11-2
DNA: TGTGCCAGCAGCCCAGGACTAGCGGGAGGTTCCGCGCACACCGGGGAGCTGTTTTTT; CDR3: CASSPGLAGGSAHTGELFF; D: TRBD2; J: TRBJ2-2; size: -; V: TRBV9
DNA: TGTGCCAGCAGCTTACAGGCGGGACGAAACTATGGCTACACCTTC; CDR3: CASSLQAGRNYGYTF; D: -; J: TRBJ1-2; size: -; V: TRBV7-6
DNA: TGTGCCAGCAGTGAACGGGGGTTGCAGCCCCAGCATTTT; CDR3: CASSERGLQPQHF; D: -; J: TRBJ1-5; size: -; V: TRBV6-1
DNA: TGTGCCAGCAGTCAAGGGACAGATCCCTACGAGCAGTACTTC; CDR3: CASSQGTDPYEQYF; D: TRBD1; J: TRBJ2-7; size: -; V: TRBV5-4
DNA: TGTGCCAGCAGCCGCCAAGCGGGGGGGGCCGACTCTGGGGCCAACGTCCTGACTTTC; CDR3: CASSRQAGGADSGANVLTF; D: TRBD2; J: TRBJ2-6; size: -; V: TRBV4-2
DNA: TGCGCCAGCAGCCAAGTGGCAGGGGGGTTCTACGAGCAGTACTTC; CDR3: CASSQVAGGFYEQYF; D: -; J: TRBJ2-7; size: once; V: TRBV4-1
DNA: TGCGCCAGCGGGGTACGGGGCAATGAGCAGTTCTTC; CDR3: CASGVRGNEQFF; D: -; J: TRBJ2-1; size: -; V: TRBV5-1
DNA: TGCAGCTGTAACCGGGACAGGGGTGGAACTGAAGCTTTCTTT; CDR3: CSCNRDRGGTEAFF; D: TRBD1; J: TRBJ1-1; size: -; V: TRBV29-1
DNA: TGTGCCAGCAGTTACTCGTCTGGGACAGACAATGAGCAGTTCTTC; CDR3: CASSYSSGTDNEQFF; D: TRBD1; J: TRBJ2-1; size: -; V: TRBV6-5
DNA: TGTGCCAGCAGCTTCCTTTCTGGGGACACAAACTATGGCTACACCTTC; CDR3: CASSFLSGDTNYGYTF; D: -; J: TRBJ1-2; size: -; V: TRBV7-9
DNA: TGTGCCAGCAGCTTTAGAGGGCTGGATTCACCCCTCCACTTT; CDR3: CASSFRGLDSPLHF; D: -; J: TRBJ1-6; size: -; V: TRBV5-4